The T cell receptor beta chain described here comes from a study of blood T cell repertoires in COVID-19. The protocol was immunoSEQ multiplex PCR, while the TCRdb copy is restricted to in-frame clones and leaves out a portion. The sample carries some 100,000 clones, around nine tenths recorded once. V was pared by 0 bases and J by 8 bases, with 4 bases of the junction left unmatched. The CDR3 spans 15 residues. Per the germline V gene, CDR1 is WSHSY and CDR2 is SAAADI. The rearrangement joins TRBV10-2 to TRBJ1-5; TRBD1 agrees at 10 bases. This TCR derives from a man between 65 and 80 years old with acute or convalescent COVID-19. The specimen was peripheral blood. The CDR3 protein is CASSESGQGSEPQHF. CDR3 nucleotide sequence: TGCGCCAGCAGTGAGTCGGGACAGGGGTCGGAGCCCCAGCATTTT.